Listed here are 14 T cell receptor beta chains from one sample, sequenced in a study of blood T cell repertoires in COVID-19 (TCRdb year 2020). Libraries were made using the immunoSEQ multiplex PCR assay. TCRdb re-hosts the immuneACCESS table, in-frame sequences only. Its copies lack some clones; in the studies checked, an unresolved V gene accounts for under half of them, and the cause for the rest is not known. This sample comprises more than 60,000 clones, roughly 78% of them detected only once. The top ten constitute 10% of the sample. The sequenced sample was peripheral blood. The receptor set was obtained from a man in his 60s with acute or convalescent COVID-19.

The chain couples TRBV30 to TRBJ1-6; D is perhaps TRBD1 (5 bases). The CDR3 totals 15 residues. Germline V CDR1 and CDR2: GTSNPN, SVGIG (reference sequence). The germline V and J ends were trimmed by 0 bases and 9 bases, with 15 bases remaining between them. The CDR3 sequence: CAWSVQGAGSSPLHF. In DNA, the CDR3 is TGTGCCTGGAGTGTACAAGGGGCGGGGAGTTCACCCCTCCACTTT.

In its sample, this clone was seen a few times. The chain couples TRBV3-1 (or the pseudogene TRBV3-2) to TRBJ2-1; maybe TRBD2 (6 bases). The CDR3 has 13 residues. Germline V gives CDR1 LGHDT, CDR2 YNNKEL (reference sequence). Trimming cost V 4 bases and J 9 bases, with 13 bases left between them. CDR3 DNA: TGTGCCAGCAGCCCGGGAGTGGATCGTGAGCAGTTCTTC. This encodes CASSPGVDREQFF.

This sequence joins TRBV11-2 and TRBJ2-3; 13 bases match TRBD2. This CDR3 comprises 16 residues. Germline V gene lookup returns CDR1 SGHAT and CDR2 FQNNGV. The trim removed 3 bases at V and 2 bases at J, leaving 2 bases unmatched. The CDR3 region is CASSFGTSGNTDTQYF. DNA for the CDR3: TGTGCCAGCAGCTTCGGGACTAGCGGGAACACAGATACGCAGTATTTT. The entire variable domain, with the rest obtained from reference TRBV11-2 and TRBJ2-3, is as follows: EAGVAQSPRYKIIEKRQSVAFWCNPISGHATLYWYQQILGQGPKLLIQFQNNGVVDDSQLPKDRFSAERLKGVDSTLKIQPAKLEDSAVYLCASSFGTSGNTDTQYFGPGTRLTVL.

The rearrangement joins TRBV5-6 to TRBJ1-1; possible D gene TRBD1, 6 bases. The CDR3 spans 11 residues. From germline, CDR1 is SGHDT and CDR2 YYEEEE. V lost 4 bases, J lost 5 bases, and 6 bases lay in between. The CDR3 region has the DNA TGTGCCAGCAGCCAGGGGACTGAAGCTTTCTTT. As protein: CASSQGTEAFF.

CDR3 loop: CATSRDRGTDSNQPQHF. The CDR3 DNA reads as TGTGCCACCAGCAGAGATCGCGGGACAGATAGCAATCAGCCCCAGCATTTT. V gene TRBV15 combines with J gene TRBJ1-5, with 7 bases lining up with TRBD1. The V and J ends lost 0 bases and 0 bases, in that order; junction bases with no gene match: 5. CDR1 is LNHNV, CDR2 YYDKDF, per germline (reference sequence). The CDR3 contains 17 residues.

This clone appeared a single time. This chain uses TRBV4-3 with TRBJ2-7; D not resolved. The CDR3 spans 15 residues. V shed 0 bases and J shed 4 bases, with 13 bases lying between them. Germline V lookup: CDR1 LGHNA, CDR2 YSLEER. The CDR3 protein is CASSQENGLRYEQYF. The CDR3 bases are TGCGCCAGCAGCCAAGAAAATGGTTTGAGGTACGAGCAGTACTTC.

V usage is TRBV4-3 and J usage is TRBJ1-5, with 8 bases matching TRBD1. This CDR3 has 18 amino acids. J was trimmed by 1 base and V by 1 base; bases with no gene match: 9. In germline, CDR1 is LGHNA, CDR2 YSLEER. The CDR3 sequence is CASSQVWTGTGSNQPQHF. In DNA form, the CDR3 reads TGCGCCAGCAGCCAAGTTTGGACTGGGACAGGCAGCAATCAGCCCCAGCATTTT.

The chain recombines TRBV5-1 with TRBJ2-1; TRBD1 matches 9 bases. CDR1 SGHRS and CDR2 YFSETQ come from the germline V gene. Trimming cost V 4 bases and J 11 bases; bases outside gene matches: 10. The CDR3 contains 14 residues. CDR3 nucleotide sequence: TGCGCCAGCAGCCCAGAGGGACAGGGAGAAAAGCAGTTCTTC. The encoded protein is CASSPEGQGEKQFF.

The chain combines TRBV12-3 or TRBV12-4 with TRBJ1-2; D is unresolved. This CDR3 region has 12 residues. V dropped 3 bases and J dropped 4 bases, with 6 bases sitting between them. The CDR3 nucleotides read TGTGCCAGCAGTTTTTCGGGCTATGGCTACACCTTC. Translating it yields CASSFSGYGYTF.

The chain's CDR3 is CASSGPAYNEQFF. The DNA for the CDR3 is TGTGCCAGTAGTGGGCCGGCCTACAATGAGCAGTTCTTC. The chain recombines TRBV19 with TRBJ2-1, with no clear D. V was shortened by 5 bases and J by 2 bases, with 7 bases between the two germline ends. CDR1 and CDR2 from the germline V gene are LNHDA and SQIVND (reference sequence). CDR3 size: 13 residues.

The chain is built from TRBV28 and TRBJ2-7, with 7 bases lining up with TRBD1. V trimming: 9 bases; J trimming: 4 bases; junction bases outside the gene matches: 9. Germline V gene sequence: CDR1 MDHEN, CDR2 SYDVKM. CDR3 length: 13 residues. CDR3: CASYPGQSYEQYF. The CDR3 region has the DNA TGTGCCAGTTACCCGGGACAGTCTTACGAGCAGTACTTC.

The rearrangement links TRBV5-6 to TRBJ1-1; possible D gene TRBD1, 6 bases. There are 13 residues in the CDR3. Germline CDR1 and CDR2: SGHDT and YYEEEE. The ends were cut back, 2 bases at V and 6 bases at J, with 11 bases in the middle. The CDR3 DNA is TGTGCCAGCAGCTTTACGGGGGGCTCTGAAGCTTTCTTT. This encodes CASSFTGGSEAFF. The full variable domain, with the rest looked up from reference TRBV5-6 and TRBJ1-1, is DAGVTQSPTHLIKTRGQQVTLRCSPKSGHDTVSWYQQALGQGPQFIFQYYEEEERQRGNFPDRFSGHQFPNYSSELNVNALLLGDSALYLCASSFTGGSEAFFGQGTRLTVV.

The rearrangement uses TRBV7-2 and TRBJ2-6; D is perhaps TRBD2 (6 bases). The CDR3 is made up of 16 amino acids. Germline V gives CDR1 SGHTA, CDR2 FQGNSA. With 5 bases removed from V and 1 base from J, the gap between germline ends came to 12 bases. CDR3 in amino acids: CASSPSGGSGANVLTF. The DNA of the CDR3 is TGTGCCAGCAGCCCATCTGGAGGGTCTGGGGCCAACGTCCTGACTTTC.

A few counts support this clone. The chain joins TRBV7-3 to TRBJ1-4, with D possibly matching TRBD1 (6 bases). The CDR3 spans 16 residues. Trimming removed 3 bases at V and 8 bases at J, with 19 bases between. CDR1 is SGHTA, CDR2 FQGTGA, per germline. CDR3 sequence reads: CASSLNPRGAGEKLFF. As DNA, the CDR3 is TGTGCCAGCAGCTTGAACCCTCGGGGGGCCGGGGAAAAACTGTTTTTT.